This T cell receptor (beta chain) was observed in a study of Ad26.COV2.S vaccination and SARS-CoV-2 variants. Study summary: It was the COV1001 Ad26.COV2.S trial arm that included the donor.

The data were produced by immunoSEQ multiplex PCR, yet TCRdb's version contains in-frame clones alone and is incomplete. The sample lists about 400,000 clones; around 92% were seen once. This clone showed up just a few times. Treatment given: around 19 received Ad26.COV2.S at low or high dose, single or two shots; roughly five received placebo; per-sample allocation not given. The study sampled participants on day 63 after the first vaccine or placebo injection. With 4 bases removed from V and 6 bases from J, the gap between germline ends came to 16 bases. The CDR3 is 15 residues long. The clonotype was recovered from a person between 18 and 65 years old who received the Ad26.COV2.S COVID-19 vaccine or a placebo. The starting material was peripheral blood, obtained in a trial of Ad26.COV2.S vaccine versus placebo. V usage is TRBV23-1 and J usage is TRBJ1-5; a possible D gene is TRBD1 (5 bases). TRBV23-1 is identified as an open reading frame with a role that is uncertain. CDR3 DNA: TGCGCCAGCAGTCCCCTCTTCAGGGATTGTCAGCCCCAGCATTTT. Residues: CASSPLFRDCQPQHF.